The source of this TCR beta chain is a study of T cells in Graves' hyperthyroidism and ophthalmopathy. At least ten counts were recorded for this clonotype. RNA transcripts provided the source from which TCR beta CDR3 regions were amplified. Primed by the HTBI set, a first-round RT-PCR was run on the TCR CDR3. TCRdb reprocessed the multiplex PCR reads via MiXCR and lists one record per CDR3 protein. This sample has around 380,000 distinct CDR3 sequences, with 13% found just once. Trimming cost V 5 bases and J 2 bases, with 15 bases left between them. CDR1 and CDR2 from the germline V gene are SGHAT and FQNNGV. This CDR3 is 15 amino acids long.

The chain couples TRBV11-2 to TRBJ2-5; tentative D call: TRBD1 (6 bases). The origin of this receptor is a man aged 25-45 years with Graves' hyperthyroidism that later progressed to Graves' ophthalmopathy. Sequenced sample: blood. The CDR3 DNA reads TGTGCCAGCAGCCCCCCAGGGGCGAAGCAAGAGACCCAGTACTTC. The encoded protein is CASSPPGAKQETQYF.